Each of the 29 T cell receptor beta chains below was sequenced from the same sample in a study of T cell responses to AZD1222 COVID-19 vaccine. Sequenced by immunoSEQ multiplex PCR; TCRdb stores in-frame clones only, minus some. Of 200,000 or so clones listed, just over 90% are singletons. Sequencing was performed on peripheral blood, taken on day 0 of MenACWY control vaccination. The origin of the receptors is an adult in good health.

A remark on this clone: Other DNA variants within this sample encode the same CDR3. This chain links TRBV2 with TRBJ1-5; 7 bases are a match to TRBD1. The CDR3 is 14 residues long. Germline trimming cut 4 bases from V and 2 bases from J; bases unmatched to any gene: 2. Germline loops: CDR1 SNHLY, CDR2 FYNNEI. CDR3 coding DNA: TGTGCCAGCAGTGGGCAGGGGGGCAATCAGCCCCAGCATTTT. This codes for CASSGQGGNQPQHF.

This rearrangement joins TRBV30 to TRBJ2-7; 8 bases map to TRBD1. Germline V gene sequence: CDR1 GTSNPN, CDR2 SVGIG (reference sequence). This CDR3 spans 13 amino acids. V trimming: 1 base; J trimming: 4 bases; junction bases outside the gene matches: 3. This CDR3 is CAWSGTGSYEQYF. The CDR3 DNA follows: TGTGCCTGGAGTGGGACAGGGTCGTACGAGCAGTACTTC.

The V and J genes are TRBV28 and TRBJ2-7; a possible D gene is TRBD1 (6 bases). The CDR3 consists of 13 residues. Germline CDR1 MDHEN, CDR2 SYDVKM. The V end lost 5 bases, the J end lost 4 bases, and 12 bases lay between the germline ends. The DNA of the CDR3 is TGTGCCAGCAGTACGACAGGACCTTACGAGCAGTACTTC. It specifies CASSTTGPYEQYF.

CDR3 coding DNA: TGCGCCAGCAGCTTGTGGGCCCCGGGACAGGGGACCTCTGGGGCCAACGTCCTGACTTTC. Residues: CASSLWAPGQGTSGANVLTF. This sequence joins TRBV5-1 and TRBJ2-6, with 10 nucleotides matching TRBD1. This CDR3 spans 20 amino acids. Germline CDR1 reads SGHRS; CDR2 reads YFSETQ. V gave up 1 base and J gave up 0 bases; unmatched junction bases: 10.

This sequence joins TRBV27 and TRBJ2-2, with D perhaps being TRBD1 or TRBD2 (5 bases each). Germline V gene lookup returns CDR1 MNHEY and CDR2 SMNVEV (reference sequence). Deletions cut 9 bases from V and 5 bases from J, with 25 bases between. This CDR3 spans 17 amino acids. Here the CDR3 reads CARGPRGLFGFTGELFF. Here the CDR3 DNA reads TGTGCCAGGGGACCTAGAGGGCTTTTTGGCTTTACCGGGGAGCTGTTTTTT.

The rearrangement uses TRBV11-3 and TRBJ2-7, with D maybe TRBD2 (6 bases). The ends were cut back, 5 bases at V and 0 bases at J, with 17 bases in the middle. Germline lookup yields CDR1 SGHNT and CDR2 YENEEA. CDR3 length equals 16 residues. The CDR3 DNA follows: TGTGCCAGCAGCCTAGGGGTTGGGGGGAGCTCCTACGAGCAGTACTTC. Protein: CASSLGVGGSSYEQYF.

The chain recombines TRBV6-1 with TRBJ1-5; D may be TRBD1 (5 bases). The CDR3 is 15 amino acids. Trimming pared 1 base from V and 4 bases from J, leaving 11 bases between. Germline CDR1 is MNHNS and CDR2 is SASEGT. CDR3 sequence: CASSEGRGINQPQHF. The CDR3, as DNA: TGTGCCAGCAGTGAAGGGAGGGGAATAAATCAGCCCCAGCATTTT.

This clone was seen a single time. CDR3 region: CASSEALSGGYNEQFF. Here the CDR3 DNA reads TGTGCCAGCAGTGAAGCGCTGAGCGGGGGGTACAATGAGCAGTTCTTC. This chain uses TRBV6-1 with TRBJ2-1; TRBD2 agrees at 9 bases. Germline lookup yields CDR1 MNHNS and CDR2 SASEGT. V dropped 0 bases and J dropped 4; count of bases not matched to a gene: 4. The CDR3 has 16 residues.

The J gene is TRBJ1-2, the V gene TRBV25-1, with TRBD1 as a possible D gene (6 bases). Germline V gene lookup returns CDR1 MGHDK and CDR2 SYGVNS. The CDR3 covers 13 residues. V gave up 10 bases and J gave up 2 bases, with 14 bases separating them. CDR3 protein: CATEGGMNYGYTF. CDR3 nucleotide sequence: TGTGCCACCGAAGGGGGGATGAACTATGGCTACACCTTC.

CDR3 nucleotide sequence: TGCGCCAGCAGCTTGAGGGGAAAGAGTACTGAAGCTTTCTTT. It translates to CASSLRGKSTEAFF. The chain carries TRBV5-1 and TRBJ1-1; maybe TRBD1 (5 bases). CDR1 is SGHRS and CDR2 is YFSETQ in the germline V gene. The CDR3 runs to 14 residues. V was cut by 1 base and J by 5 bases, with 12 bases left in between.

This chain joins TRBV9 and TRBJ1-5; D gene ambiguous. Trimming took 0 bases from V and 0 from J, leaving 7 bases between them. The CDR3 loop spans 15 amino acids. Germline CDR1 is SGDLS and CDR2 is YYNGEE. In nucleotides, the CDR3 is TGTGCCAGCAGCGTAGGGTCTAATAGCAATCAGCCCCAGCATTTT. This sequence encodes CASSVGSNSNQPQHF.

The chain uses TRBV6-5 and TRBJ1-2; D uncertain. Germline lookup yields CDR1 MNHEY and CDR2 SVGAGI. The V end was cut by 5 bases, the J end by 7 bases, with 14 bases between. The CDR3 has 13 amino acids. The DNA of the CDR3 is TGTGCCAGCAGTCCCTCGCAGGCCTTTGGCTACACCTTC. Protein sequence: CASSPSQAFGYTF.

The V gene is TRBV7-2, the J gene TRBJ2-5; either TRBD1 or TRBD2 may fit D (5 bases each). The CDR3 runs 14 residues. The V gene's germline CDR1 is SGHTA and CDR2 FQGNSA. Trimming removed 3 bases at V and 7 bases at J, with 15 bases between. The CDR3 spells CASSFRDRLGTQYF. For the CDR3, the DNA is TGTGCCAGCAGCTTCAGGGACCGACTGGGGACCCAGTACTTC.

V and J are TRBV18 and TRBJ2-1; 9 bases fit TRBD2. Germline CDR1 is KGHSH and CDR2 is LQKENI. The CDR3 length is 13 residues. With V trimmed by 11 bases and J by 5 bases, 7 bases remained unmatched. As DNA, the CDR3 is TGTGCCGGCGGGAGGGAGCGAGACAATGAGCAGTTCTTC. It codes for CAGGRERDNEQFF.

The gene calls are TRBV19 and TRBJ1-3; D gene uncertain. CDR1 is LNHDA and CDR2 is SQIVND in the germline V gene (reference sequence). The CDR3 covers 15 residues. V lost 7 bases and J lost 0, with 13 bases in between. DNA for the CDR3: TGTGCCAGTAACCACCCAGGAAGCTCTGGAAACACCATATATTTT. As protein: CASNHPGSSGNTIYF.

The chain is built from TRBV5-6 and TRBJ1-1, with no clear D. V lost 0 bases and J lost 1, with 10 bases in between. The length of the CDR3 is 15 residues. Germline CDR1 SGHDT, CDR2 YYEEEE. The CDR3 DNA sequence: TGTGCCAGCAGCTTGGTGGGCAGAACGAACACTGAAGCTTTCTTT. Amino acids: CASSLVGRTNTEAFF.

The rearrangement links TRBV18 to TRBJ1-5; TRBD1 aligns across 9 bases. J was trimmed by 9 bases and V by 4 bases; bases with no gene match: 13. Per germline, CDR1 KGHSH and CDR2 LQKENI. The length of the CDR3 is 16 residues. The CDR3 sequence: CASSLAPPGQGAPQHF. In DNA, the CDR3 is TGTGCCAGCTCACTCGCCCCTCCGGGACAGGGAGCGCCCCAGCATTTT.

V usage is TRBV29-1 and J usage is TRBJ2-3, with a tentative D call TRBD2 (5 bases). Trimming pared 7 bases from V and 5 bases from J, leaving 16 bases between. The germline CDR1 and CDR2 sequences are SQVTM and ANQGSEA. The CDR3 runs 13 residues. The CDR3 nucleotides are TGCAGCGCCGTGAGGGCTGAGAGAGATACGCAGTATTTT. It encodes CSAVRAERDTQYF.

There are a few counts of this clone. The chain employs TRBV9 and TRBJ1-6; TRBD1 aligns across 7 bases. Trimming took 5 bases from V and 9 from J; bases not matched to a gene: 8. The CDR3 consists of 14 residues. The germline CDR1 and CDR2 sequences are SGDLS and YYNGEE. This CDR3 is CASSARQGASPLHF. CDR3 nucleotides: TGTGCCAGCAGTGCGAGACAGGGTGCTTCACCCCTCCACTTT.

There are many counts of this clone. The chain couples TRBV5-1 to TRBJ1-6; D may be TRBD1 (6 bases). The CDR3 covers 16 residues. Trimming shortened V by 0 bases and J by 15 bases, and 22 bases separated the two germline ends. Germline values: CDR1 SGHRS, CDR2 YFSETQ. This CDR3 is CASSLVAGEAASVLHF. The CDR3 DNA reads TGCGCCAGCAGCTTGGTTGCAGGGGAGGCGGCCTCGGTCCTCCACTTT.

As DNA, the CDR3 is TGTGCCAGCAGTTTATCCCCAAACTCCTACGAGCAGTACTTC. Its protein product is CASSLSPNSYEQYF. The chain has TRBV27 and TRBJ2-7; D ambiguous. Trimming took off 0 bases at V and 0 bases at J, with 6 bases between the two ends. The germline CDR1 and CDR2 sequences are MNHEY and SMNVEV (reference sequence). The CDR3 length is 14 residues.

This sequence joins TRBV7-9 and TRBJ1-4; D is uncertain. The CDR3 covers 15 residues. V was trimmed by 1 base and J by 0 bases, leaving 6 bases between them. Germline V gives CDR1 SEHNR, CDR2 FQNEAQ (reference sequence). The CDR3 nucleotides are TGTGCCAGCAGCTTAGTGGCGGCAACTAATGAAAAACTGTTTTTT. Translation: CASSLVAATNEKLFF.

The chain is built from TRBV11-2 and TRBJ1-2, with 7 bases that match TRBD1. This CDR3 contains 16 residues. CDR1 is SGHAT and CDR2 is FQNNGV in the germline V gene. Trimming removed 5 bases from V and 8 bases from J; junction bases left unmatched: 17. The CDR3 coding sequence is TGTGCCAGCAGCCCTGGTCTGAGGACAGGAACGGGGGGCTACACCTTC. Translating gives CASSPGLRTGTGGYTF.

This chain links TRBV30 with TRBJ2-5; no reliable D call. Germline CDR1 GTSNPN, CDR2 SVGIG (reference sequence). The V and J ends lost 2 bases and 1 base respectively, with 8 bases between them. The CDR3 is 13 residues long. The CDR3: CAWSIRFQETQYF. The CDR3, as DNA: TGTGCCTGGAGTATCCGGTTCCAAGAGACCCAGTACTTC. Full variable domain (remainder filled in from reference TRBV30 and TRBJ2-5): SQTIHQWPATLVQPVGSPLSLECTVEGTSNPNLYWYRQAAGRGLQLLFYSVGIGQISSEVPQNLSASRPQDRQFILSSKKLLLSDSGFYLCAWSIRFQETQYFGPGTRLLVL.

V gene TRBV10-3 combines with J gene TRBJ2-7; D is unresolved. The ends were cut back, 2 bases at V and 0 bases at J, with 8 bases in the middle. Germline values: CDR1 ENHRY, CDR2 SYGVKD. CDR3 length: 14 amino acids. CDR3 residues: CAISEVTDSYEQYF. In nucleotides, the CDR3 is TGTGCCATCAGTGAGGTCACAGACTCCTACGAGCAGTACTTC.

The J gene is TRBJ2-2, the V gene TRBV5-4; TRBD1 matches at 9 bases. V was clipped by 4 bases and J by 6 bases; unmatched bases: 10. The germline V gene encodes CDR1 SGHNT and CDR2 YYREEE (reference sequence). The CDR3 has 16 residues. The CDR3 spells CASSRAGTGWAGELFF. The CDR3 bases are TGTGCCAGCAGCCGCGCCGGGACAGGGTGGGCCGGGGAGCTGTTTTTT.

The chain has TRBV7-2 and TRBJ2-7, with 9 bases aligning to TRBD2. The CDR3 has 15 residues. Germline loops: CDR1 SGHTA, CDR2 FQGNSA. Trimming at V came to 1 base and at J to 2 bases, leaving 3 bases not matched to a gene. CDR3 sequence: CASSLEGGGAYEQYF. CDR3 coding DNA: TGTGCCAGCAGCTTAGAGGGCGGGGGGGCCTACGAGCAGTACTTC.

This sequence joins TRBV4-3 and TRBJ2-5; perhaps TRBD2 as D (6 bases). The V end was cut by 0 bases, the J end by 1 base, with 15 bases between. Germline values: CDR1 LGHNA, CDR2 YSLEER. This CDR3 comprises 17 residues. The chain's CDR3 is CASSQEAAREPQETQYF. The CDR3 DNA sequence: TGCGCCAGCAGCCAAGAGGCCGCGCGGGAACCCCAAGAGACCCAGTACTTC.

The genes are TRBV7-2 and TRBJ1-6; 10 nucleotides agree with TRBD1. The V gene end was trimmed by 0 bases and the J gene end by 8 bases; junction bases not matched to a gene: 4. The CDR3 covers 16 residues. CDR1 SGHTA and CDR2 FQGNSA come from the germline V gene. In DNA form, the CDR3 reads TGTGCCAGCAGCTTAGCGGTCGGACAGGGGGATTCACCCCTCCACTTT. Translating it yields CASSLAVGQGDSPLHF.